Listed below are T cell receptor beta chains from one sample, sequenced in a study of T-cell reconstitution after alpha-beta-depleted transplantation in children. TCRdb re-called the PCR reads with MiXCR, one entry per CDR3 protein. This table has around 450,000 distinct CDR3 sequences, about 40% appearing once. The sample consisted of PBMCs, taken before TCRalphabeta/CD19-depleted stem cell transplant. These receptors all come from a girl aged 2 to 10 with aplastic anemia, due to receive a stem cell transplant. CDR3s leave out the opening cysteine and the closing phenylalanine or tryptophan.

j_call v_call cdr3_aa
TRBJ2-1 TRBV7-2 ASSRSGRGVNEQF
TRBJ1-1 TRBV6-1 ASIDRGVTEAF
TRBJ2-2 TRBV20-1 SATTFRANTGELF
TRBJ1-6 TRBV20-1 SARVKTGYNSPLH
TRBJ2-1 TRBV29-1 SVPRGSSYNEQF
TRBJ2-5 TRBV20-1 SASLDRYQETQY
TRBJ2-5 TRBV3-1 ASSSFPRSRQETQY
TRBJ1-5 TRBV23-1 ASSQPPFNQPQH
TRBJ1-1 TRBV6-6 ASRLGAGEAF
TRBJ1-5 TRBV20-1 SAETGDQPQH
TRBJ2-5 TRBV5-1 ASSYDREETQY
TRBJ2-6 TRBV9 ASSVGVEGLGANVLT
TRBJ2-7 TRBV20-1 SARGARGMGEQY
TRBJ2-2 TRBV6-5 ASSYGAAENTGELF
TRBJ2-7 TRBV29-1 SVEYGGGEQY
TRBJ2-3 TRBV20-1 SARDRTSSDTQY
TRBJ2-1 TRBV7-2 ASSFSGSSYNEQF
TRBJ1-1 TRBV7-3 ASSLYGTVDTEAF
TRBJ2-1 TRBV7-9 ASSSRKTSGRVDEQF
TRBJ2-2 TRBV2 ASGVGANTGELF
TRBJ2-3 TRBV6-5 ASSYSFDHRNTQY
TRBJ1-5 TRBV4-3 ASSQDDARYRNQPQH
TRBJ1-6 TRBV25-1 ASNRDGWGSPLH
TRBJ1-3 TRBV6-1 ASSEQGASENTIY
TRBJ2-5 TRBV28 ASSSSGTSGGDVNQETQY
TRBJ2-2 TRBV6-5 ASSYGGLGYTGELF
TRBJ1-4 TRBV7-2 ASSFAPGVPNEKLF
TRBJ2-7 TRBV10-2 ASSSDSDEQY
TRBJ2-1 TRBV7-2 ASSLDTHNEQF
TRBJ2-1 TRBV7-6 ASSRETPYNEQF
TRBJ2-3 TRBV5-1 ASSKGRGRDTDTQY
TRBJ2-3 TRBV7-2 ASSWTGTGGTDTQY
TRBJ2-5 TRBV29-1 SVERGQGETQY
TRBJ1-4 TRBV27 ASSFRIREKLF
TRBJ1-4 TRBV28 ASSSLQGRLGKLF
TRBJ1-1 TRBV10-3 AISEWQGANTEAF
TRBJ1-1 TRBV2 ASSEIRGRGEAF
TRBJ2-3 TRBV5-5 ASSLFGGTTDTQY
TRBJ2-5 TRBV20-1 SAGGQGRTKETQY
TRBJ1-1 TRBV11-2 ASSLQPRAPEAF
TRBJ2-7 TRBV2 ASTHPAHPHEQY
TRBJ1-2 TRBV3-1 ASSQWTGAYGYT
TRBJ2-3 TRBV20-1 SASGGLSDTQY
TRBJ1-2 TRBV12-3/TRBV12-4 ASSSGTGPHRGGYT